The subject of this entry is one TCR beta chain. Its antigen remains unidentified. No qualities accompany the bases; no much larger clone lies one base away. For TCR beta library preparation, approximately 2 micrograms of genomic DNA were isolated from cryopreserved PBMCs. Longitudinal blood samples from CLL patients receiving ibrutinib monotherapy were subjected to high-throughput TCR beta sequencing. Patients were enrolled in a phase 2 open-label single-center ibrutinib monotherapy trial. Compared with germline, V lacks 5 bases and J lacks 2 bases; bases without a gene match: 4. CDR3 length: 14 amino acids, cysteine to phenylalanine. Only the CDR3 region is kept as DNA, spanning 42 bases read in frame from base 1. CDR1 and CDR2, per the germline V gene, are SGHAT and FQNNGV. A MiSeq instrument was used for deep resolution sequencing, which targeted depths ranging from 1 in 1 million up to 1 in 200,000 T cells, with coverage averaging 10x for each clonotype. The immunoSEQ hsTCRB Kit was used to generate TCR beta libraries. On the study's bioinformatics: Data were analyzed with ImmunoSEQ Data Assistant and ImmunoSEQ Analyzer, with V, D and J genes assigned per IMGT definitions. Clonality, which ranges from 0 to 1, was calculated as one minus the normalized Shannon entropy of productive rearrangement frequencies. Public clonotype analysis was restricted to overrepresented clonotypes comprising at least 0.05% of each patient's repertoire. About twelve age-matched healthy donor repertoires from immuneACCESS were used as controls for clonality. Here the immuneACCESS table is served through TCRdb, limited to in-frame sequences with V and J called. Missing clones are a known gap in these copies; in checked studies unresolved V genes cover under half, and the rest lacks a known reason. Clone size and V and J calls were adopted from that table, with D and trimming inferred from the DNA. The sample table lists roughly 18,000 clones, about 84% of them with a count of one. The ten largest clones capture roughly 5.8% of the sample.

These data belong to a study of cytotoxic CD8 clonotypes in ibrutinib-treated CLL (dated by TCRdb to 2020 to 2022). In terms of the full investigation: The cohort included roughly 15 treatment-naive and under 13 relapsed/refractory patients; 17 to 18 were IGHV unmutated. Responses were partial in around 24 patients and complete in 2; after median approximately 67 months follow-up, around 15 stayed in remission and some twelve progressed. Samples at response were collected after a median of roughly twelve months of treatment, with a range of 6 to 36 months. An average of 255,043 productive templates and 94,082 productive rearrangements was obtained per sample. Longitudinal samples were obtainable from about 30% of the roughly 86 participants in the trial. Cryopreserved peripheral blood mononuclear cells were collected at three points: before therapy, at response, and at either sustained remission or disease progression.

Study-wide conclusions, independent of this receptor: At baseline, clonality was higher than in age-matched healthy donors and showed a strong correlation with circulating CD8+ T-cell counts. Sampling times were not matched between sustained-remission and progressing patients, and lymph node repertoires were not studied. Public clonotypes were found to be uncommon and were observed to contract or remain stable during treatment; the increase in clonality was shown to reflect expansion of private clonotypes at ibrutinib response. An increase in clonality was observed at ibrutinib response, with clonality remaining stable during sustained remission and falling back toward baseline at progression.

The specimen comprised PBMCs, sampled before ibrutinib treatment. This chain joins TRBV11-2 to TRBJ2-3, and 7 junctional nucleotides match TRBD2. This clonotype was obtained from a human donor with chronic lymphocytic leukemia. CDR3 region: CASSPLAVTDTQYF. The bases are TGTGCCAGCAGCCCCCTAGCGGTCACAGATACGCAGTATTTT. The variable domain in full, with residues beyond the CDR3 obtained from the reference TRBV11-2 and TRBJ2-3 genes, is EAGVAQSPRYKIIEKRQSVAFWCNPISGHATLYWYQQILGQGPKLLIQFQNNGVVDDSQLPKDRFSAERLKGVDSTLKIQPAKLEDSAVYLCASSPLAVTDTQYFGPGTRLTVL.